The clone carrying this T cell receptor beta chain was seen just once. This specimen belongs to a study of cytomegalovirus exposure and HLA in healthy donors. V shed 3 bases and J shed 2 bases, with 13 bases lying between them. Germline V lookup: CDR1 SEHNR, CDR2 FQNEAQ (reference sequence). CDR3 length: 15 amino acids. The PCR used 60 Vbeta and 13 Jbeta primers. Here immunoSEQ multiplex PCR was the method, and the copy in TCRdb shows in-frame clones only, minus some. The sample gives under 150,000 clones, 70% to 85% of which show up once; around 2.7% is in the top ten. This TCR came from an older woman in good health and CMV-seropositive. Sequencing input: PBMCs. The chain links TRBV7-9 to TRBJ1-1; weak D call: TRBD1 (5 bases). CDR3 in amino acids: CASSFGSQGNTEAFF. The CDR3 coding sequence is TGTGCCAGCAGCTTCGGGAGCCAGGGAAACACTGAAGCTTTCTTT.